This T cell receptor beta chain was captured by sequencing in a study of identical twins (TCRdb year 2016). Turning to the overall study: To test whether fetal clonotypes persist, this study deep-sequenced TCR alpha and beta repertoires from monozygotic twins, from unrelated adults of various ages, and from cord blood. Replicate twin experiments were performed at different times using different library preparation protocols to rule out contamination.

For CDR1 and CDR2, the germline V gene lists LGHNA and YNFKEQ. The germline V end is reduced by 4 bases and the J end by 2 bases; junction bases left unmatched: 7. Including the terminal cysteine and phenylalanine, the CDR3 comprises 16 residues. Only CDR3 DNA remains: 48 bases, in frame from the first base. Only healthy Caucasian donors were included. Three pairs of female monozygotic twins, all aged about 18 to 30 years, made up the twin cohort. RNA for TCR libraries was isolated from peripheral blood mononuclear cells. Points on this clonotype: Its antigen is unknown. Base qualities are not recorded, but no much larger clone differs from it by a single base.

Libraries came from 5' RACE. For sequencing, an Illumina HiSeq 2000 was employed. A universal primer binding site was added through template switching, and the final cDNA carried a unique molecular identifier so that TCR cDNA molecules could be counted accurately. First-strand cDNA for TCR alpha and beta chains was synthesized from specific primers in the conserved constant-segment region. To control for contamination, every cDNA library carried two barcodes: a SMART-Mk sample barcode plus Illumina barcodes. TruSeq adapter sequences and Illumina sample barcodes were added in two successive PCR steps. Sequencing of the TCR alpha and beta cDNA libraries was done on the Illumina HiSeq platform using custom primers. Concerning the study's data processing: Unique molecular identifiers were extracted from raw reads with MiGEC, and CDR3 positions were determined with MiXCR. Recombination models were inferred per individual with the repgenHMM and IGoR tools using an EM algorithm. Shared clonotype analysis was performed with the tcR package in R, normalizing sharing by the product of cloneset sizes. To study raw recombination without the effects of thymic and clonal selection, out-of-frame nonproductive sequences were analyzed. TCRdb reprocessing: public reads trimmed at Q25 with fastp, clones called with MiXCR, in-frame beta chains kept. When rows share a CDR3 protein, they turn into one entry using the most common DNA and genes. It is TCRdb's table, rather than the study itself, that gives the V and J calls and clone size. Here the sample has 550,000 to 800,000 distinct CDR3 sequences; 7% to 7.5% occur a single time. The ten largest clones represent roughly 1.6% of the sample.

Here is what the overall study found, with its caveats: Abundant cord blood beta clonotypes had fewer insertions, young adult naive repertoires showed a similar but weaker trend, and memory repertoires showed no such trend. Recombination models systematically underestimated out-of-frame TCR alpha sharing in monozygotic twins but agreed with sharing between unrelated individuals. The excess sharing between twins in beta out-of-frame sequences was weaker because fewer shared sequences reduced the signal-to-noise ratio. Invariant T cells such as MAIT and iNKT could partly confound zero-insertion analyses, although diverse VJ usage argued against such confounding for most clonotypes. Compared with coincidental sharing between unrelated individuals, an excess of low generation-probability sequences was observed among out-of-frame TCR alpha sequences shared between twins. Because the same donors could not be followed over many years, conclusions were based on cross-sectional statistical analysis.

This sample was also put to use in a study of yellow fever vaccine responses in identical twins. As the second study states: The authors reported that the T cell response to vaccination in identical twins appeared partly convergent and partly personalized. The study precisely tracked vaccine-responding T cell clones in identical twins.

The receptor's source is a woman aged 18-29 years in good health. Recombination linked TRBV4-2 to TRBJ2-5, with 10 middle bases fitting TRBD2. What was sequenced was PBMCs. The CDR3 protein: CASSRSASGGQETQYF. The sequenced DNA is TGTGCCAGCAGCCGCTCGGCTAGCGGGGGACAAGAGACCCAGTACTTC.